Sequencing of this TCR beta chain was carried out in a study of Graves' ophthalmopathy and Graves' hyperthyroidism. Study overall: Upon initial diagnosis and before any treatment, peripheral blood was collected.

The junction had 6 bases not matched to a gene; V was cut back by 6 bases and J by 5 bases. The CDR3 spans 14 residues. In germline, CDR1 is MDHEN, CDR2 SYDVKM. Transcripts of RNA were the source for amplifying TCR beta CDR3 regions. Amplification began with first-round RT-PCR using HTBI primers, then second-round multiplex PCR was performed. TCRdb itself ran the multiplex PCR reads through MiXCR, one entry per CDR3 protein. The sample has about 240,000 distinct CDR3 sequences, around 50% seen once. Study results and limitations: Blood also contained most of the expanded thyroid clonotypes above 0.001 frequency.

This clonotype was counted a few times. The antigen is not known. Moderately to severely active ophthalmopathy under 3 months, CAS at least 3, NOSPECS at least 4. Orbital computed tomography, thyroid ultrasound, TRAb, serum thyroxine and clinical symptoms formed the basis of diagnosis. The rearrangement uses TRBV28 and TRBJ1-4; 7 nucleotides align to TRBD1. The sequenced sample was peripheral blood. This clonotype was sampled from an adult man with Graves' ophthalmopathy. The CDR3, as DNA: TGTGCCAGCAGAAGACAGGGAGGGAATGAAAAACTGTTTTTT. Protein: CASRRQGGNEKLFF. The full variable domain, completed using reference TRBV28 and TRBJ1-4, is DVKVTQSSRYLVKRTGEKVFLECVQDMDHENMFWYRQDPGLGLRLIYFSYDVKMKEKGDIPEGYSVSREKKERFSLILESASTNQTSMYLCASRRQGGNEKLFFGSGTQLSVL.